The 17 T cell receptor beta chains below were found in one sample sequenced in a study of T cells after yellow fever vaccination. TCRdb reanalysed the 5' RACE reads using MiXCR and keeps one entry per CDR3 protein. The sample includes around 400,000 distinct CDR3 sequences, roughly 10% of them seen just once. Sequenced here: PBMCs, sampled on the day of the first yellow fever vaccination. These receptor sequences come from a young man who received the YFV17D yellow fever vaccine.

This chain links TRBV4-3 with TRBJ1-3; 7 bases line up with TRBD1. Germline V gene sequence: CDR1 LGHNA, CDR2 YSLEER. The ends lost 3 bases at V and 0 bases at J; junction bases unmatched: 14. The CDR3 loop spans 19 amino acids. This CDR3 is CASSQEGQRDRPSGNTIYF. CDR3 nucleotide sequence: TGCGCCAGCAGCCAGGAGGGACAGAGGGACAGACCCTCTGGAAACACCATATATTTT.

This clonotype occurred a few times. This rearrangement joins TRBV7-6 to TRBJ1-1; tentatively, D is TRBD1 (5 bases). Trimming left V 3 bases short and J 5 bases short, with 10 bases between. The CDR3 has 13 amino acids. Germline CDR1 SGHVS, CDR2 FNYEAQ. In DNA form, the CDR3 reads TGTGCCAGCAGCTTTGGGGCGTGGACTGAAGCTTTCTTT. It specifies CASSFGAWTEAFF.

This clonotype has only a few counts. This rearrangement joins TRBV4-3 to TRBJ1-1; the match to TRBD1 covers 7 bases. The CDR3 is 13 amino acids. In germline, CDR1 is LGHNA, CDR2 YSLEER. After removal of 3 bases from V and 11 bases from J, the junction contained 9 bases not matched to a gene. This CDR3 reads CASSHENRGEAFF. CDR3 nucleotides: TGCGCCAGCAGCCACGAGAACAGGGGCGAGGCTTTCTTT.

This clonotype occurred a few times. In DNA form, the CDR3 reads TGCGCCAGCAGGTACACGGGATCAGGCAATGAGCAGTTCTTC. This sequence encodes CASRYTGSGNEQFF. The rearrangement links TRBV5-1 to TRBJ2-1; D is possibly TRBD2 (5 bases). V was pared by 5 bases and J by 6 bases, with 15 bases between. The CDR3 has 14 amino acids. Per the germline V gene, CDR1 is SGHRS and CDR2 is YFSETQ.

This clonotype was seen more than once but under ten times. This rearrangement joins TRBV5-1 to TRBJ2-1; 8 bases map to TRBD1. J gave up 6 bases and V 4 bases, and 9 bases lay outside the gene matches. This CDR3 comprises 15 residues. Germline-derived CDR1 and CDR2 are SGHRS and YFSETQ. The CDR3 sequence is CASSPGTGVTNEQFF. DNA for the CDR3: TGCGCCAGCAGCCCCGGGACAGGCGTTACCAATGAGCAGTTCTTC.

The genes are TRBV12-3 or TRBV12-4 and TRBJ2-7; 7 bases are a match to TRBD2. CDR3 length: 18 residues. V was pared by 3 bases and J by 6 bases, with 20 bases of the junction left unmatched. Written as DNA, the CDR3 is TGTGCCAGCAGTTTGGGGTCATTTGTCGGGCCGGGAGGCTTCGAGCAGTACTTC. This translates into CASSLGSFVGPGGFEQYF.

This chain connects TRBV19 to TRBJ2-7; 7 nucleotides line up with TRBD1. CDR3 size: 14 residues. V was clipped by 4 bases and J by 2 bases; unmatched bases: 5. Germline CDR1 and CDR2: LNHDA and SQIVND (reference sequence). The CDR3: CASSKGAGAYEQYF. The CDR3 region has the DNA TGTGCCAGTAGTAAGGGGGCAGGAGCCTACGAGCAGTACTTC.

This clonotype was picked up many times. CDR3 sequence reads: CASSLGTDGNTIYF. CDR3 nucleotides: TGTGCCAGCAGCTTAGGGACGGATGGAAACACCATATATTTT. This chain joins TRBV7-2 and TRBJ1-3; D remains ambiguous. CDR3 length: 14 residues. The V gene lost 1 base and the J gene lost 3 bases, with 7 bases spanning the gap. The germline CDR1 and CDR2 sequences are SGHTA and FQGNSA. The full variable domain, its missing parts supplied by reference TRBV7-2 and TRBJ1-3, is GAGVSQSPSNKVTEKGKDVELRCDPISGHTALYWYRQSLGQGLEFLIYFQGNSAPDKSGLPSDRFSAERTGGSVSTLTIQRTQQEDSAVYLCASSLGTDGNTIYFGEGSWLTVV.

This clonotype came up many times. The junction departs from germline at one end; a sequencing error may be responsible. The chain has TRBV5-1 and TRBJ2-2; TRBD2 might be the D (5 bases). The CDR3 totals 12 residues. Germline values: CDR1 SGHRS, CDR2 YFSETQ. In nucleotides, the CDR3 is TGTGCCAGCAGCCGGGGCACCGGGGAGCTGTTTTTT. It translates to CASSRGTGELFF.

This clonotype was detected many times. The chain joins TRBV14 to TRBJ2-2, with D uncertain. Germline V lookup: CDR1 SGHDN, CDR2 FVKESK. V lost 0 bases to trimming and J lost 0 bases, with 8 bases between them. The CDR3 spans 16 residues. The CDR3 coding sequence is TGTGCCAGCAGCCAAGAACACCGGTCGAACACCGGGGAGCTGTTTTTT. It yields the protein CASSQEHRSNTGELFF.

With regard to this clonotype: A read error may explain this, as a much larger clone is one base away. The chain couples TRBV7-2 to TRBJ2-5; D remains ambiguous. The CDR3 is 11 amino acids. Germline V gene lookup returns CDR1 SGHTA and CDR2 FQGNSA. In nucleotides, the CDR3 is TGTGCCTGCAGTAACTCAGAGACCCAGTACTTC. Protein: CACSNSETQYF.

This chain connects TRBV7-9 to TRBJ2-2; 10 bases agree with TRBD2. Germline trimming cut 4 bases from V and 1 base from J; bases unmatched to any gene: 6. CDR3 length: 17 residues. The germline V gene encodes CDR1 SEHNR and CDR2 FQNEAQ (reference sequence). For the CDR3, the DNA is TGTGCCAGCAGCTGGGCTCTAGCGGGGGAGAACACCGGGGAGCTGTTTTTT. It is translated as CASSWALAGENTGELFF. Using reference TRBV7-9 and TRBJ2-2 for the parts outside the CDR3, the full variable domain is DTGVSQNPRHKITKRGQNVTFRCDPISEHNRLYWYRQTLGQGPEFLTYFQNEAQLEKSRLLSDRFSAERPKGSFSTLEIQRTEQGDSAMYLCASSWALAGENTGELFFGEGSRLTVL.

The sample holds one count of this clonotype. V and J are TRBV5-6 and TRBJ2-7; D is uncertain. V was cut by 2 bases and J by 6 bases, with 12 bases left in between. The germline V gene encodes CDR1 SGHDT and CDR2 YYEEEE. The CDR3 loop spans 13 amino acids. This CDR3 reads CASSFNDFSEQYF. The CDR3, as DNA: TGTGCCAGCAGCTTTAACGACTTCTCCGAGCAGTACTTC.

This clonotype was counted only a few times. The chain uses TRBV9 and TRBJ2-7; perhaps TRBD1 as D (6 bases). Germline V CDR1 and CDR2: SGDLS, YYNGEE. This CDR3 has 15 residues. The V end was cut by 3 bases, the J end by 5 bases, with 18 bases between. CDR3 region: CASSANNQGSDEQYF. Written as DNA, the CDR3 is TGTGCCAGCAGCGCAAATAATCAGGGGTCCGACGAGCAGTACTTC.

CDR3 coding DNA: TGTGCCAGCAGCCCCCCGTCCGCTACAAGGACAGATACGCAGTATTTT. Protein product: CASSPPSATRTDTQYF. The V gene is TRBV9, the J gene TRBJ2-3; no definite D call. Between the trimmed V and J ends, which lost 4 bases and 3 bases, there was a span of 18 bases. The CDR3 has 16 residues. Germline lookup yields CDR1 SGDLS and CDR2 YYNGEE.

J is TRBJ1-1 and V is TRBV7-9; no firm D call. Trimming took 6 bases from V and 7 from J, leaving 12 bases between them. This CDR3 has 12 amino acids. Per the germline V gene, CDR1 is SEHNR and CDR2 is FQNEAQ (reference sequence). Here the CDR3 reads CASRVNELEAFF. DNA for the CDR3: TGTGCCAGCAGGGTGAACGAGCTTGAAGCTTTCTTT. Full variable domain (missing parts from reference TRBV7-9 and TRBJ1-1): DTGVSQNPRHKITKRGQNVTFRCDPISEHNRLYWYRQTLGQGPEFLTYFQNEAQLEKSRLLSDRFSAERPKGSFSTLEIQRTEQGDSAMYLCASRVNELEAFFGQGTRLTVV.

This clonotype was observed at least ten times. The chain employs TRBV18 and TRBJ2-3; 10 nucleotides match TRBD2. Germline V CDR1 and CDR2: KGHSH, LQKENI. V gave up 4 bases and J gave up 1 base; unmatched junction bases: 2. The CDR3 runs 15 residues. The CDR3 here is CASSQLAGRTDTQYF. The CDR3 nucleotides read TGTGCCAGCTCACAACTAGCGGGGCGCACAGATACGCAGTATTTT. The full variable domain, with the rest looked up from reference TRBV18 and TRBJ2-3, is NAGVMQNPRHLVRRRGQEARLRCSPMKGHSHVYWYRQLPEEGLKFMVYLQKENIIDESGMPKERFSAEFPKEGPSILRIQQVVRGDSAAYFCASSQLAGRTDTQYFGPGTRLTVL.